This T cell receptor (beta chain) was found in a study of blood T cell repertoires in COVID-19. Study background: Sources were T cells, B-cell-depleted T cells, or PBMCs; the material itself was cDNA or gDNA.

Only in-frame clones appear in the TCRdb table, and some are missing; sequencing was by immunoSEQ multiplex PCR. Seen here are roughly 200,000 clones, approximately 86% observed once, and the top ten hold approximately 4.8%. This CDR3 is 19 amino acids long. Trimming took off 4 bases at V and 2 bases at J, with 26 bases between the two ends. Germline-derived CDR1 and CDR2 are SGHRS and YFSETQ. The clonotype was recovered from a woman aged 25 to 45 who had been exposed to COVID-19. The specimen was PBMCs or T cells enriched from blood (not recorded which). The chain recombines TRBV5-1 with TRBJ2-3, with D possibly matching TRBD1 (7 bases). CDR3: CASSRQGGTAFSNTDTQYF. The CDR3 nucleotides are TGCGCCAGCAGCAGACAGGGAGGTACGGCGTTCTCCAACACAGATACGCAGTATTTT. Supplemented by reference TRBV5-1 and TRBJ2-3, the full variable domain reads KAGVTQTPRYLIKTRGQQVTLSCSPISGHRSVSWYQQTPGQGLQFLFEYFSETQRNKGNFPGRFSGRQFSNSRSEMNVSTLELGDSALYLCASSRQGGTAFSNTDTQYFGPGTRLTVL.